Listed below are T cell receptor beta chains from one sample, sequenced in a study of identical twins. TCRdb called the 5' RACE reads again in MiXCR, with one record for every CDR3 protein. The sample contains 550,000 to 700,000 distinct CDR3 sequences, nearly 10% of which appear only once. The data were also submitted as part of a second study, on yellow fever vaccine responses in identical twins.

Sequencing was carried out using PBMCs. The origin of the receptors is a woman under 30 in good health. The conserved cysteine and the conserved F or W are not part of the CDR3 here. Fields, in order: V gene, CDR3 protein.

>TRBV7-9
ASSPVMDRENSPLH
>TRBV15
ATSRDFANVLT
>TRBV9
ASSVRTGKTDTQY
>TRBV18
ASSPWRGNEQY
>TRBV9
ASSVGLGGDEQY
>TRBV10-3
AISESTGGNGYT
>TRBV5-1
ASSWTPTANSPLH
>TRBV6-2/TRBV6-3
ARSSGYNEQF
>TRBV3-1
ASSQAESAQF
>TRBV9
ASSVRSDYNEQF
>TRBV15
ATSNGGLTYEQY
>TRBV29-1
SVEERDGSPLYNEQF
>TRBV7-2
ASSRQVRDSGKNIQY
>TRBV9
ASSVVQGAYEQY
>TRBV4-2
ASSQDESGVNTEAF
>TRBV5-1
ASSKASSGANVLT
>TRBV4-3
ASSQDWKGPYEQY
>TRBV10-3
AISESIRGKETQY
>TRBV11-2
ASSPSRDRPTYEQY
>TRBV6-9
ARSAGLETQY
>TRBV5-1
ASSLVTGVAETQY
>TRBV6-1
ASRTGTSGYNEQF
>TRBV5-1
ASSPRQGANEQY
>TRBV6-1
ASSEAWVWTDTQY
>TRBV5-1
ASSPGLAGGPQADTQY
>TRBV29-1
SGGTSGTYNEQF
>TRBV6-2/TRBV6-3
ASTNTGGSAEAF
>TRBV6-5
ASSYSPGQNTEAF
>TRBV20-1
SARVQPLNTEAF
>TRBV20-1
SAGTSGGAVEQF
>TRBV5-1
ASSLPGQGSLRPYEQY
>TRBV29-1
SVLDTGFQETQY
>TRBV6-1
ASSPTTGAGNTIY
>TRBV12-3/TRBV12-4
ASSLVLSEASGSNEQF
>TRBV7-8
ASKNEGNTDTQY
>TRBV7-9
ASSPRTSGAFGEQF
>TRBV12-3/TRBV12-4
ASSFWGPSGNTIY
>TRBV11-2
ASSPGRDSIHEQY
>TRBV7-2
ASIKRGGGSEQY
>TRBV25-1
ASSAWTLTYNEQF
>TRBV29-1
SVEHNYGYT
>TRBV5-5
ASSSVLRLETQY
>TRBV12-3/TRBV12-4
ASSFVQFEAF
>TRBV7-2
ASSLAVGETQY
>TRBV28
ASSLLSSGGASYEQY
>TRBV12-3/TRBV12-4
ASSLTRDYQETQY
>TRBV5-1
ASSLGQAPTYEQY